One sample yielded the 24 T cell receptor beta chains listed below, sequenced in a study of early T cells in non-severe SARS-CoV-2 infection. TCRdb reanalysed the 5' RACE reads using MiXCR and keeps one entry per CDR3 protein. The sample contains 45,000 to 55,000 distinct CDR3 sequences, roughly 6.8% of which appear only once. What was sequenced was whole blood. Receptors were obtained from an adult who was a healthcare worker with PCR-confirmed SARS-CoV-2 infection or an uninfected control (not recorded which).

The chain is built from TRBV4-1 and TRBJ2-7; no firm D call. The CDR3 totals 12 residues. Looked up from germline, CDR1 is MGHRA and CDR2 is YSYEKL. V lost 1 base, J lost 7 bases, and 8 bases lay in between. This CDR3 reads CASSQGSWEQYF. CDR3 DNA: TGCGCCAGCAGCCAAGGATCTTGGGAGCAGTACTTC.

This clonotype has a count of ten or more. The V and J genes are TRBV11-2 and TRBJ1-6; tentatively, D is TRBD1 (5 bases). The germline V and J ends were trimmed by 5 bases and 7 bases, with 15 bases remaining between them. CDR3 length equals 15 residues. Germline lookup yields CDR1 SGHAT and CDR2 FQNNGV. The CDR3 DNA reads as TGTGCCAGCAGCAGATACGGGACCGGAAATTCACCCCTCCACTTT. Translating gives CASSRYGTGNSPLHF.

The V and J genes are TRBV7-9 and TRBJ1-3; D might be TRBD1 (6 bases). V shed 3 bases and J shed 0 bases, with 12 bases lying between them. The CDR3 totals 16 residues. The germline V gene encodes CDR1 SEHNR and CDR2 FQNEAQ (reference sequence). In DNA, the CDR3 is TGTGCCAGCAGCTTGTCGACAGGCTCCTCTGGAAACACCATATATTTT. Translation: CASSLSTGSSGNTIYF.

This clonotype occurred many times. The chain uses TRBV6-5 and TRBJ1-4; the D is unclear. Germline-derived CDR1 and CDR2 are MNHEY and SVGAGI. The V and J ends lost 6 bases and 4 bases respectively, with 15 bases between them. This CDR3 contains 15 residues. The CDR3 bases are TGTGCCAGCAGCCCCCACCGACGGAATAATGAAAAACTGTTTTTT. As protein: CASSPHRRNNEKLFF.

This chain uses TRBV6-2 or TRBV6-3 with TRBJ1-1, with 8 bases matching TRBD1. The CDR3 loop spans 12 amino acids. The J segment lost 6 bases and the V segment lost 6 bases, leaving 3 bases of the junction unmatched. Germline V gene sequence: CDR1 MNHEY, CDR2 SVGEGT. The CDR3 nucleotides read TGTGCCAGCAGAACAGGGGGAGCTGAAGCTTTCTTT. This gives the protein CASRTGGAEAFF.

The sample holds many counts of this clonotype. This chain uses TRBV19 with TRBJ2-7, with D uncertain. There are 16 residues in the CDR3. Germline assignment: CDR1 LNHDA and CDR2 SQIVND (reference sequence). With 0 bases removed from V and 7 bases from J, the gap between germline ends came to 19 bases. The CDR3 region is CASSIDPARLFSEQYF. The CDR3 DNA reads TGTGCCAGTAGTATAGATCCGGCCCGACTGTTTTCTGAGCAGTACTTC.

This clonotype came up a few times. The genes are TRBV6-6 and TRBJ1-2; D perhaps matches TRBD1 (5 bases). With 0 bases removed from V and 4 bases from J, the gap between germline ends came to 12 bases. CDR1 is MNHNY and CDR2 is SVGAGI in the germline V gene (reference sequence). The CDR3 has 15 residues. The CDR3 DNA follows: TGTGCCAGCAGTTACTCGCGGGACGGCTTCTATGGCTACACCTTC. Protein: CASSYSRDGFYGYTF.

The rearrangement uses TRBV29-1 and TRBJ1-4, with 7 bases that match TRBD1. Germline V gene sequence: CDR1 SQVTM, CDR2 ANQGSEA. Losses at the gene ends were 1 base for V and 8 bases for J; bases not matched to a gene: 7. This CDR3 is 14 amino acids long. The CDR3 DNA is TGCAGCGTTGAAGTGTGGCAGGGGGACGAAAAACTGTTTTTT. This sequence encodes CSVEVWQGDEKLFF.

The chain combines TRBV5-1 with TRBJ2-5; TRBD2 is a possible D gene (5 bases). The length of the CDR3 is 15 residues. Germline V gene sequence: CDR1 SGHRS, CDR2 YFSETQ. The V end was cut by 3 bases, the J end by 5 bases, with 17 bases between. For the CDR3, the DNA is TGCGCCAGCAGCTCGTCGGCGAGGGTGGATGAGACCCAGTACTTC. Protein product: CASSSSARVDETQYF.

This rearrangement joins TRBV28 to TRBJ2-3, with a possible D match to TRBD1 (5 bases). V was pared by 3 bases and J by 1 base, with 8 bases between. From germline, CDR1 is MDHEN and CDR2 SYDVKM. The CDR3 consists of 14 residues. CDR3 bases: TGTGCCAGCAGTTTCTTACAGGGCACAGATACGCAGTATTTT. It encodes CASSFLQGTDTQYF.

This clonotype was observed many times. The gene calls are TRBV6-5 and TRBJ1-3; TRBD1 aligns across 9 bases. The CDR3 runs 16 residues. The germline CDR1 and CDR2 sequences are MNHEY and SVGAGI. V lost 6 bases to trimming and J lost 5 bases; unmatched junction nucleotides: 11. CDR3 DNA sequence: TGTGCCAGCAGCCCGAGGGACAGGGTAAAAAGAAACACCATATATTTT. As protein: CASSPRDRVKRNTIYF.

This clonotype was seen ten or more times. The chain combines TRBV20-1 with TRBJ2-1; the match to TRBD2 covers 7 bases. Trimming cost V 0 bases and J 4 bases; bases outside gene matches: 3. The CDR3 sequence is 14 residues long. Per the germline V gene, CDR1 is DFQATT and CDR2 is SNEGSKA (reference sequence). As DNA, the CDR3 is TGCAGTGCTAGAGACAGCGGGGCTTACAATGAGCAGTTCTTC. It is translated as CSARDSGAYNEQFF.

This chain links TRBV28 with TRBJ2-7; D unclear. V was shortened by 7 bases and J by 0 bases, with 10 bases between the two germline ends. The CDR3 is 13 amino acids. Germline V gene lookup returns CDR1 MDHEN and CDR2 SYDVKM. CDR3 residues: CASKSEPSYEQYF. The CDR3 DNA reads as TGTGCCAGCAAATCGGAACCCTCCTACGAGCAGTACTTC.

This clonotype came up many times. The gene calls are TRBV6-1 and TRBJ1-2; TRBD1 is a possible D gene (5 bases). V gave up 6 bases and J gave up 5 bases, with 22 bases separating them. This CDR3 has 16 amino acids. Germline V gene sequence: CDR1 MNHNS, CDR2 SASEGT. CDR3 sequence reads: CASSRRKTSRDYGYTF. CDR3 nucleotides: TGTGCCAGCAGCCGCAGGAAAACCTCCAGGGATTATGGCTACACCTTC.

This clonotype was observed a few times. J is TRBJ1-1 and V is TRBV6-2 or TRBV6-3; 8 bases align to TRBD1. The V gene end was trimmed by 4 bases and the J gene end by 6 bases; junction bases not matched to a gene: 7. Germline lookup yields CDR1 MNHEY and CDR2 SVGEGT. The CDR3 runs 14 residues. The DNA of the CDR3 is TGTGCCAGCAGTTCCAGGGGGCTTTATGCTGAAGCTTTCTTT. Its translation is CASSSRGLYAEAFF.

This clonotype was found a few times. This sequence joins TRBV5-1 and TRBJ2-3, with D perhaps being TRBD1 or TRBD2 (5 bases each). CDR1 and CDR2 from the germline V gene are SGHRS and YFSETQ. This CDR3 is 14 amino acids long. V lost 2 bases and J 9 bases, leaving 16 bases between the germline ends. Here the CDR3 DNA reads TGCGCCAGCAGCTTTGGGGACCAAAGGCACACGCAGTATTTT. This codes for CASSFGDQRHTQYF.

This clonotype was observed a few times. The chain is built from TRBV7-6 and TRBJ1-2; D unresolved. CDR3 length equals 14 residues. Germline CDR1 reads SGHVS; CDR2 reads FNYEAQ. The V and J ends lost 4 bases and 8 bases respectively, with 17 bases between them. CDR3 protein: CASSSLAGLGGYTF. The CDR3 DNA reads TGTGCCAGCAGCTCCCTGGCAGGTTTGGGCGGCTACACCTTC.

This clonotype was picked up a small number of times. A much larger clone lies one base from this, so it may be a read error. The rearrangement uses TRBV12-3 or TRBV12-4 and TRBJ2-1; D unresolved. The V end was cut by 10 bases, the J end by 5 bases, with 24 bases between. There are 16 residues in the CDR3. CDR3 sequence reads: CANSPSLGQWDNEQFF. CDR3 sequence (DNA): TGTGCCAACAGCCCTTCTTTAGGGCAGTGGGACAATGAGCAGTTCTTC.

There are many counts of this clonotype. The chain combines TRBV20-1 with TRBJ2-4, with TRBD2 identical over 11 bases. The CDR3 extends over 16 amino acids. Germline V gene sequence: CDR1 DFQATT, CDR2 SNEGSKA (reference sequence). V shed 6 bases, J shed 7 bases, and the junction held 14 bases outside the gene matches. The CDR3 DNA reads TGCAGTGCATCTCTAGCGGGGGGCCCCTCAGGGAACATTCAGTACTTC. Translation gives CSASLAGGPSGNIQYF.

The chain has TRBV20-1 and TRBJ2-5; 10 bases map to TRBD2. The germline gives CDR1 DFQATT, CDR2 SNEGSKA (reference sequence). The CDR3 has 12 residues. Losses at the gene ends were 5 bases for V and 5 bases for J; bases not matched to a gene: 2. The CDR3 coding sequence is TGCAGTGCTCTGACTAGCGGGGAGACCCAGTACTTC. It is translated as CSALTSGETQYF.

This clonotype was picked up a small number of times. CDR3 coding DNA: TGCGCCAGCAGTCGCGGGACAGGGACCTACGAGCAGTACTTC. It encodes CASSRGTGTYEQYF. The chain recombines TRBV5-1 with TRBJ2-7; 9 positions agree with TRBD1. CDR1 is SGHRS, CDR2 YFSETQ, per germline. The CDR3 has 14 residues. The ends lost 5 bases at V and 2 bases at J; junction bases unmatched: 5.

The rearrangement links TRBV5-5 to TRBJ2-7; 10 nucleotides agree with TRBD1. This CDR3 is 17 amino acids long. CDR1 SGHKS and CDR2 YYEKEE come from the germline V gene (reference sequence). The V and J ends lost 4 bases and 5 bases, in that order; junction bases with no gene match: 15. This chain's CDR3 is CASSPNPGQGQGDEQYF. Here the CDR3 DNA reads TGTGCCAGCAGCCCGAACCCGGGACAGGGGCAGGGAGACGAGCAGTACTTC.

Many counts were recorded for this clonotype. The chain recombines TRBV19 with TRBJ2-1; 7 bases map to TRBD2. CDR3 length equals 17 residues. Unmatched junction bases numbered 15, after V lost 6 bases and J lost 4 bases. Germline CDR1 is LNHDA and CDR2 is SQIVND (reference sequence). CDR3 loop: CASRGIWASGLYNEQFF. CDR3 DNA sequence: TGTGCCAGTAGGGGGATATGGGCTAGCGGACTGTACAATGAGCAGTTCTTC.

This clonotype was seen ten or more times. The rearrangement uses TRBV7-2 and TRBJ2-2; 9 positions agree with TRBD1. CDR3 length: 17 amino acids. With V trimmed by 4 bases and J by 5 bases, 11 bases remained unmatched. Germline CDR1 and CDR2: SGHTA and FQGNSA. The CDR3 sequence: CASSSYRDRVPTGELFF. The CDR3 DNA follows: TGTGCCAGCAGCTCGTACCGGGACAGGGTCCCTACCGGGGAGCTGTTTTTT.